The source of this T cell receptor beta chain is a study of blood T cells in healthy people across ages (dated by TCRdb to about 2015). For context, the study as a whole: In model experiments, template switching captured roughly one uniquely barcoded TCR beta cDNA molecule for every two T cells. The study measured age-related changes in TCR beta repertoire diversity using deep sequencing normalized with unique cDNA molecular identifiers. The donors were divided into four age groups: young (average approximately 17 years), middle-aged (under 40), aged (approximately 62) and long-lived (around 87). To avoid experimental bias, donors of different ages were distributed randomly across sequencing lanes. For two donors (one aged 18 to 29 and one aged 80 or older), the study analyzed two additional independent replicas of 1 million unique cDNA reads from the same blood draw. The study at large found these results: Total diversity estimates from one million sequenced T cells were considered lower bounds and underestimates. As age increased, observed TCR beta diversity per million T cells dropped in a roughly linear way, and a significant reduction was already evident by age around 41. The long-lived group showed more naive CD4+ T cells, fewer expanded clones and increased TCR diversity than the aged group, suggesting age selection. Observed TCR beta diversity correlated strongly with the percentage of naive T cells measured by flow cytometry. Because the CMV infection status of the donors was unknown, age-related changes in expanded clonotypes may potentially have been confounded. Since profiling was done on bulk unsorted PBMCs, naive and antigen-experienced compartments could not be conclusively compared.

Library generation was performed with 5' RACE. These reads were obtained on an Illumina HiSeq 2500. A second about 6 to 11 cycle PCR used a sample-barcoded 5' primer and a J-beta primer mix. Each TCR beta cDNA molecule received a unique molecular identifier from a template-switch 5' adaptor carrying 12 random nucleotides. Each sample yielded at least 2.5 million CDR3-containing paired-end reads. First-strand cDNA was synthesized from all RNA with the Mint cDNA synthesis kit, primed by a TRBC-specific oligonucleotide. Following uracil-DNA glycosylase treatment, a first 18-cycle PCR with universal primers M1SS and BC2_uni_R was performed on all cDNA. The paper's data handling went like this. For normalization, 1 million high-quality reads were randomly selected from each sample, with every read carrying a distinct molecular identifier. Instead of being binned into consensus sequences, reads that shared molecular identifiers were thrown out. CDR3 identification, clonotype clustering and error correction used MiTCR with a Q25 quality threshold and the strictest error-elimination algorithm. A nonparametric unseen species model with Euler transformation was used to estimate lower-bound total TCR beta diversity. TCRdb's own reprocessing of the public reads used fastp at Q25 and MiXCR and kept productive beta chains. Identical CDR3 protein sequences are pooled into one entry, listed with their most common genes and DNA. The V and J calls reflect TCRdb's pipeline rather than the authors' work. Present in this sample are 1.5 million to 2 million distinct CDR3 sequences, roughly 30% of which were seen just once. The top ten hold over 9% of the sample.

A remark on this clonotype: The antigen this receptor binds is unknown. There are no base qualities to consult, and no much larger clone falls within one base.

The 39 donors, aged 6 to 90 years, were systemically healthy Caucasian individuals from Russia. Each donor gave ten milliliters of peripheral blood, collected into EDTA-treated Vacutainer tubes. Ficoll-Paque density-gradient centrifugation was used to isolate PBMCs, with at least 6 million per sample. Total RNA, at least 5 micrograms per sample, was extracted from PBMCs with Trizol reagent. Naive CD45RAhigh/CD27high T cell percentages were measured by flow cytometry on a PBMC aliquot from every donor. For CDR1 and CDR2, the germline V gene lists SGHVS and FQNEAQ. From the cysteine through the phenylalanine, the CDR3 covers 15 amino acids. This entry keeps only the CDR3 DNA: 45 bases, framed from base 1. V lost 5 bases and J lost 2 bases, and the count of bases not matched to a germline gene is 8.

The sequence is built from TRBV7-8 and TRBJ1-1, with TRBD1 matching 7 junction bases. The sequence was obtained from a woman aged 25 to 39 in good health. Sequences were obtained from blood. The sequenced DNA is TGTGCCAGCAGCGTAAAGGGGGCGCGAAACACTGAAGCTTTCTTT. This encodes CASSVKGARNTEAFF.